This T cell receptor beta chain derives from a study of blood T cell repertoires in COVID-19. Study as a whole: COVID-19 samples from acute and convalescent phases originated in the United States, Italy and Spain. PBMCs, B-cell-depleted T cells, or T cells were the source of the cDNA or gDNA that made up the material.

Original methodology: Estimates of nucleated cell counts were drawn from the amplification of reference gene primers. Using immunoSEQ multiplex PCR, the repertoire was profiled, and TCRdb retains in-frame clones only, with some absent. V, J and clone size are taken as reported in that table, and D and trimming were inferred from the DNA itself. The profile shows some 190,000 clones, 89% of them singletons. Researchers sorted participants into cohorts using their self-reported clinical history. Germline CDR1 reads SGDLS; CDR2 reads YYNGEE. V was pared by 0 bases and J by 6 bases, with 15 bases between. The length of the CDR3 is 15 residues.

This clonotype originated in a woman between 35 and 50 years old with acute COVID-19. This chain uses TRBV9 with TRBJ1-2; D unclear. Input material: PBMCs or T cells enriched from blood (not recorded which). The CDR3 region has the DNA TGTGCCAGCAGCGTAGCGGGAGTCAATAGCAATGGCTACACCTTC. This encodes CASSVAGVNSNGYTF.